The T cell receptor (beta chain) under discussion was sequenced for a study of blood T cell repertoires in COVID-19. The CDR3 length is 14 residues. The germline V gene has CDR1 SEHNR and CDR2 FQNEAQ (reference sequence). V lost 0 bases and J lost 5, with 10 bases in between. Note on this clone: The identical CDR3 is also encoded by other nucleotide sequences in the sample.

Clones were read by immunoSEQ multiplex PCR, and TCRdb kept only the in-frame ones, dropping some. There are 90,000 to 150,000 clones in the sample; roughly four fifths occur only once, and about 9.4% lies in the top ten. The source material was peripheral blood. This chain connects TRBV7-9 to TRBJ2-5, with D unresolved. The receptor was derived from a human donor in a cohort sampled during active COVID-19. The CDR3: CASSLAGGRETQYF. The CDR3 bases are TGTGCCAGCAGCTTAGCTGGCGGTAGGGAGACCCAGTACTTC. Full variable domain (remainder filled in from reference TRBV7-9 and TRBJ2-5): DTGVSQNPRHKITKRGQNVTFRCDPISEHNRLYWYRQTLGQGPEFLTYFQNEAQLEKSRLLSDRFSAERPKGSFSTLEIQRTEQGDSAMYLCASSLAGGRETQYFGPGTRLLVL.